This TCR beta chain was sequenced during a study of Graves' ophthalmopathy and Graves' hyperthyroidism. CDR1 and CDR2 from the germline V gene are MDHEN and SYDVKM. V shed 3 bases and J shed 7 bases, with 6 bases lying between them. The CDR3 length is 11 residues. This clonotype was picked up many times. The authors amplified TCR beta CDR3 regions, and they did so from RNA transcripts for repertoire sequencing. Second-round multiplex PCR followed a first-round RT-PCR using HTBI primers. MiXCR, applied by TCRdb to the multiplex PCR reads, yields one record per CDR3 protein. Of about 220,000 distinct CDR3 sequences in the sample, 20% to 25% were seen once.

The TCR originated in a woman in her forties or fifties with Graves' ophthalmopathy. This chain links TRBV28 with TRBJ1-2; no clear D. The sample was peripheral blood. The CDR3 DNA is TGTGCCAGCAGTTTCCTGGGTGGCTACACCTTC. This encodes CASSFLGGYTF.